The clone carrying this T cell receptor beta chain was seen a handful of times. Its antigen is currently unknown. TCRdb used MiXCR to reprocess the RT-PCR reads, holding one entry per CDR3 protein. The data show more than 450,000 distinct CDR3 sequences, approximately 11% seen once. This record belongs to a study of response to subunit inactivated influenza vaccine. Findings and caveats of the study: With each seasonal influenza vaccination, the authors suggested, few new T cells are recruited.

The CDR3 covers 14 residues. V dropped 4 bases and J dropped 4; count of bases not matched to a gene: 7. Germline CDR1 and CDR2: SGHDT and YYEEEE. These data are also associated with another study on T cells expressing NK-cell markers. That study reports: What made the TCR beta cDNA was 5'RACE template switching with UMIs. What remained unclear was the HCMV specificity of expanded NKG2C+ T cell clones.

The TCR comes from a man aged 45 to 65 who received an inactivated influenza vaccine. This chain joins TRBV5-6 and TRBJ1-2; TRBD1 matches 7 bases. The material sequenced was PBMCs from blood, taken on the day of vaccination. The CDR3 spells CASSLRGQSYGYTF. The CDR3, as DNA: TGTGCCAGCAGCCTGCGGGGACAGAGCTATGGCTACACCTTC.